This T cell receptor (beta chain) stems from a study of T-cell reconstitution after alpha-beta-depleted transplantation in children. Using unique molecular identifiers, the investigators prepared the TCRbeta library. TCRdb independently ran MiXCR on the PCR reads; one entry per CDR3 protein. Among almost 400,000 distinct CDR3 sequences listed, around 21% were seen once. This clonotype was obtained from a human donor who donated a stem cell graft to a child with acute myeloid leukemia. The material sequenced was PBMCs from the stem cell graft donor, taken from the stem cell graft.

The CDR3: CASSDFGTGVIEQYF. The CDR3 coding sequence is TGTGCCAGCAGCGACTTTGGGACAGGGGTGATCGAGCAGTACTTC. This sequence joins TRBV7-6 and TRBJ2-7; 10 bases are a match to TRBD1. Trimming took 5 bases from V and 6 from J; bases not matched to a gene: 10. Germline loops: CDR1 SGHVS, CDR2 FNYEAQ. The CDR3 runs to 15 residues.